This TCR beta chain was obtained from a study of T-cell memory formation after mild COVID-19. Study-wide results and limits: The study found balanced CD4/CD8 in clones contracting day 15 to 85 and a CD4+ lean in later expanders. Still unconfirmed is whether the second-wave clones peaking on day 37 recognized SARS-CoV-2.

The TCR alpha and TCR beta cDNA libraries, bearing sample barcodes and UMIs, were generated by 5'RACE using constant-segment primers. MiXCR was run by TCRdb on the 5' RACE reads, yielding one entry per CDR3 protein. The sample has about 320,000 distinct CDR3 sequences, roughly an eighth seen once; the top ten hold around a fifth. J gave up 2 bases and V 0 bases, and 17 bases lay outside the gene matches. Germline lookup yields CDR1 DFQATT and CDR2 SNEGSKA (reference sequence). CDR3 length: 20 amino acids. In the case of this clonotype: The antigen is not known.

This receptor was obtained from a man younger than 35 who had mild COVID-19 (a few samples of this study predate the infection). Cell type and time point are not known. V and J are TRBV20-1 and TRBJ1-5; 9 nucleotides line up with TRBD1. The sequencing input was PBMCs or a T cell subset sorted from them (not recorded which). The DNA of the CDR3 is TGCAGTGCTAGAGATCCCCAAAGACAGGGGGGGATAGTAGGCAATCAGCCCCAGCATTTT. It specifies CSARDPQRQGGIVGNQPQHF.